What follows are 28 T cell receptor beta chains derived from one specimen sequenced in a study of glioma-infiltrating T cells. TCR alpha and beta CDR3 regions were amplified from RNA using iRepertoire nested multiplex PCR. Via MiXCR, TCRdb re-called the multiplex PCR reads, giving one row per CDR3 protein. The sample shows around 390,000 distinct CDR3 sequences, roughly two fifths of them seen only once. Material: glioma tissue, nonneoplastic brain tissue, or PBMCs (not recorded which). These receptors were taken from a human donor with low-grade glioma or glioblastoma, undergoing nonglioma brain surgery, or in good health (not recorded which).

The gene calls are TRBV15 and TRBJ2-3; D remains unclear. This CDR3 comprises 13 residues. Looked up from germline, CDR1 is LNHNV and CDR2 is YYDKDF (reference sequence). V was clipped by 5 bases and J by 8 bases, with 14 bases between them. The CDR3 protein is CATSEDLLGTQYF. DNA for the CDR3: TGTGCCACCAGCGAAGACCTCCTCGGTACGCAGTATTTT.

The chain employs TRBV6-1 and TRBJ1-1; D unclear. Germline assignment: CDR1 MNHNS and CDR2 SASEGT. This CDR3 region has 14 residues. V lost 7 bases to trimming and J lost 6 bases, with 18 bases between them. CDR3 nucleotide sequence: TGTGCCAGCACCCCCGAGTGGGCGACGGCTGAAGCTTTCTTT. As protein: CASTPEWATAEAFF.

The genes are TRBV7-9 and TRBJ2-7; D assignment may be TRBD1 or TRBD2 (5 bases each). Germline loops: CDR1 SEHNR, CDR2 FQNEAQ (reference sequence). Trimming removed 8 bases at V and 2 bases at J, with 10 bases between. The CDR3 is 12 amino acids. The CDR3 reads CASGGFAYEQYF. CDR3 bases: TGTGCCAGCGGGGGATTCGCCTACGAGCAGTACTTC.

The CDR3 DNA sequence: TGCGCCAGCAGCTCCAGGGGGTATGGCTACACCTTC. Translation: CASSSRGYGYTF. The chain carries TRBV5-1 and TRBJ1-2, with 7 bases lining up with TRBD1. The CDR3 runs to 12 residues. CDR1 is SGHRS and CDR2 is YFSETQ in the germline V gene. The trim removed 3 bases at V and 5 bases at J, leaving 1 base unmatched.

This clonotype appeared many times. The chain has TRBV27 and TRBJ2-3, with a weak D call TRBD1 (5 bases). Germline V CDR1 and CDR2: MNHEY, SMNVEV (reference sequence). V lost 4 bases, J lost 2 bases, and 10 bases lay in between. The CDR3 spans 14 residues. CDR3 protein: CASSYAGYTDTQYF. The CDR3 DNA reads TGTGCCAGCAGTTATGCAGGGTACACAGATACGCAGTATTTT.

Comments on this clonotype: A much larger clone is a single base away; this may be a read error. The V gene is TRBV28, the J gene TRBJ2-1, with a weak D call TRBD2 (5 bases). The V end was cut by 1 base, the J end by 4 bases, with 8 bases between. This CDR3 region has 14 residues. The germline V gene has CDR1 MDHEN and CDR2 SYDVKM. CDR3 nucleotide sequence: TGTGCCAGCAGTTTATTGTCGGGGTACAATGAGCAGTTCTTC. This gives the protein CASSLLSGYNEQFF. The whole variable domain, remainder taken from reference TRBV28 and TRBJ2-1, is DVKVTQSSRYLVKRTGEKVFLECVQDMDHENMFWYRQDPGLGLRLIYFSYDVKMKEKGDIPEGYSVSREKKERFSLILESASTNQTSMYLCASSLLSGYNEQFFGPGTRLTVL.

Details on this clonotype: This may be a read error: a much more frequent sequence differs by one nucleotide. This chain connects TRBV6-2 or TRBV6-3 to TRBJ2-1; 12 nucleotides line up with TRBD1. CDR1 and CDR2 (germline): MNHEY, SVGEGT. The CDR3 is 15 amino acids. The CDR3 sequence: CASSAGTGGYNERFF. The DNA of the CDR3 is TGTGCCAGCAGTGCCGGGACAGGGGGCTACAATGAGCGGTTCTTC.

The chain employs TRBV7-2 and TRBJ2-3; TRBD2 matches at 11 bases. Germline V CDR1 and CDR2: SGHTA, FQGNSA. The V and J ends lost 3 bases and 3 bases, in that order; junction bases with no gene match: 8. This CDR3 spans 17 amino acids. The CDR3 nucleotides are TGTGCCAGCAGCTTCCGACTAGCGGGATGGGGTACAGATACGCAGTATTTT. Translation: CASSFRLAGWGTDTQYF.

This clonotype was seen a few times. This sequence joins TRBV4-3 and TRBJ2-1, with D possibly being TRBD2 (5 bases). CDR1 and CDR2 (germline): LGHNA, YSLEER. The CDR3 is 16 amino acids. V was clipped by 1 base and J by 6 bases, with 16 bases between them. CDR3 nucleotide sequence: TGCGCCAGCAGCCAAGGGCGCGGGCCCGAGGGCAATGAGCAGTTCTTC. Translated, it gives CASSQGRGPEGNEQFF.

This chain links TRBV6-6 with TRBJ1-3, with D maybe TRBD1 (5 bases). Trimming removed 2 bases from V and 4 bases from J, with 18 bases in between. In germline, CDR1 is MNHNY, CDR2 SVGAGI (reference sequence). There are 17 residues in the CDR3. CDR3 region: CASSYPSGYGAGNTIYF. For the CDR3, the DNA is TGTGCCAGCAGTTACCCGTCCGGGTATGGGGCCGGAAACACCATATATTTT.

Points on this clonotype: Just one base apart from a much larger clone, this may be a read error. The chain is built from TRBV15 and TRBJ1-2; D unresolved. The V and J ends lost 0 bases and 5 bases respectively, with 22 bases between them. CDR1 and CDR2 from the germline V gene are LNHNV and YYDKDF (reference sequence). The CDR3 spans 18 residues. CDR3 DNA: TGTGCCACCAGCAGAGAGGTAGGGCCGGCAGCACCCTCGTATGGCTACACCTTC. Its protein product is CATSREVGPAAPSYGYTF.

The chain employs TRBV6-1 and TRBJ2-7, with 10 bases aligning to TRBD1. Losses at the gene ends were 6 bases for V and 5 bases for J; bases not matched to a gene: 7. The germline CDR1 and CDR2 sequences are MNHNS and SASEGT. The CDR3 consists of 14 residues. The CDR3 here is CASRPRQGAHEQYF. DNA of the CDR3: TGTGCCAGCAGACCTCGACAGGGGGCCCACGAGCAGTACTTC.

This clonotype has a count of ten or more. CDR3 in amino acids: CASTDGLAGYNEQFF. CDR3 DNA sequence: TGTGCCAGCACCGACGGACTAGCGGGGTACAATGAGCAGTTCTTC. The rearrangement joins TRBV27 to TRBJ2-1; TRBD2 matches 12 bases. Germline trimming cut 7 bases from V and 4 bases from J; bases unmatched to any gene: 5. The CDR3 spans 15 residues. The germline V gene encodes CDR1 MNHEY and CDR2 SMNVEV (reference sequence).

This clonotype was observed at least ten times. The chain has TRBV20-1 and TRBJ2-3; TRBD1 matches 7 bases. Germline assignment: CDR1 DFQATT and CDR2 SNEGSKA (reference sequence). Unmatched junction bases numbered 9, after V lost 3 bases and J lost 3 bases. CDR3 length: 15 amino acids. The CDR3, as DNA: TGCAGTGCTAGGAGGGGGCCTTACGAGACAGATACGCAGTATTTT. Its translation: CSARRGPYETDTQYF.

This clonotype was counted a few times. V and J are TRBV7-2 and TRBJ1-2, with D hard to call. V shed 1 base and J shed 8 bases, with 11 bases lying between them. The CDR3 extends over 13 amino acids. CDR1 SGHTA and CDR2 FQGNSA come from the germline V gene. The CDR3 loop is CASSLERGGGYTF. The CDR3 DNA reads TGTGCCAGCAGCTTAGAGAGAGGAGGGGGCTACACCTTC.

This clonotype came up a few times. This chain links TRBV20-1 with TRBJ2-1; 15 bases agree with TRBD2. CDR3 length: 16 residues. V dropped 8 bases and J dropped 10; count of bases not matched to a gene: 15. In germline, CDR1 is DFQATT, CDR2 SNEGSKA (reference sequence). The CDR3 nucleotides read TGCAGTACCTTACGCGGGACTAGCGGGAGGCGGGGGGAGCAGTTCTTC. Its translation is CSTLRGTSGRRGEQFF.

The table lists this clonotype with many counts. This chain joins TRBV20-1 and TRBJ2-3; D ambiguous. CDR1 DFQATT and CDR2 SNEGSKA come from the germline V gene (reference sequence). The length of the CDR3 is 11 residues. V was trimmed by 5 bases and J by 6 bases, leaving 9 bases between them. This CDR3 is CSAFTWDTQYF. The DNA of the CDR3 is TGCAGTGCTTTCACATGGGATACGCAGTATTTT.

The chain joins TRBV2 to TRBJ1-5; weak D call: TRBD1 (6 bases). The CDR3 has 15 amino acids. The V gene's germline CDR1 is SNHLY and CDR2 FYNNEI. The germline V and J ends were trimmed by 8 bases and 4 bases, with 18 bases remaining between them. Written as DNA, the CDR3 is TGTGCCAGCCGGCCGCGGGGGGGGCCAAATCAGCCCCAGCATTTT. As protein: CASRPRGGPNQPQHF.

This clonotype was seen only a few times. The chain links TRBV10-3 to TRBJ2-1, with unresolved D. The CDR3 runs 14 residues. Germline values: CDR1 ENHRY, CDR2 SYGVKD. Trimming shortened V by 5 bases and J by 8 bases, and 16 bases separated the two germline ends. Here the CDR3 reads CAISQSRPGDEQFF. The CDR3 DNA is TGTGCCATCAGTCAATCCCGACCGGGCGATGAGCAGTTCTTC.

The J gene is TRBJ2-7, the V gene TRBV5-1; tentatively, D is TRBD2 (6 bases). The germline V gene encodes CDR1 SGHRS and CDR2 YFSETQ. Deletions cut 2 bases from V and 5 bases from J, with 20 bases between. This CDR3 contains 16 residues. The chain's CDR3 is CASSFSRGSGRNEQYF. The CDR3 coding sequence is TGCGCCAGCAGCTTTTCTCGGGGGAGCGGGCGGAACGAGCAGTACTTC.

This clonotype occurred many times. The V gene is TRBV6-1, the J gene TRBJ2-5; unclear D gene. The CDR3 is 11 residues long. CDR1 MNHNS and CDR2 SASEGT come from the germline V gene. V gave up 6 bases and J gave up 5 bases, with 7 bases separating them. In DNA, the CDR3 is TGTGCCAGCAGCAAAGGGGAGACCCAGTACTTC. Amino acid sequence: CASSKGETQYF.

This chain uses TRBV3-1 with TRBJ2-7, with 9 bases lining up with TRBD2. The V gene end was trimmed by 4 bases and the J gene end by 7 bases; junction bases not matched to a gene: 11. The CDR3 extends over 15 amino acids. Germline CDR1 and CDR2: LGHDT and YNNKEL (reference sequence). Here the CDR3 reads CASSLAGGREEEQYF. The CDR3 nucleotides are TGTGCCAGCAGCCTCGCCGGCGGGAGGGAGGAGGAGCAGTACTTC.

V gene TRBV11-1 combines with J gene TRBJ2-7, with 11 bases that match TRBD2. Trimming took 3 bases from V and 5 from J; bases not matched to a gene: 12. CDR1 and CDR2 (germline): SGHAT, FQDESV (reference sequence). The CDR3 has 17 residues. CDR3 protein: CASSLGLLAGGRDEQYF. The CDR3 DNA reads as TGTGCCAGCAGCTTGGGCCTTCTAGCGGGGGGACGCGACGAGCAGTACTTC. The whole variable domain, remainder taken from reference TRBV11-1 and TRBJ2-7, is EAEVAQSPRYKITEKSQAVAFWCDPISGHATLYWYRQILGQGPELLVQFQDESVVDDSQLPKDRFSAERLKGVDSTLKIQPAELGDSAMYLCASSLGLLAGGRDEQYFGPGTRLTVT.

This clonotype appeared a few times. An end of the junction does not agree with germline; a read error may underlie this. The V and J genes are TRBV5-1 and TRBJ2-7, with D unclear. CDR1 is SGHRS and CDR2 is YFSETQ in the germline V gene. The CDR3 totals 14 residues. CDR3 bases: TGTGCCAGCAGCTTGGGTGGTGTCAGCCACGAGCAGTACTTC. Translation gives CASSLGGVSHEQYF.

This clonotype appeared many times. The chain employs TRBV6-1 and TRBJ2-1, with D unresolved. The CDR3 sequence is 15 residues long. Trimming cost V 6 bases and J 0 bases, with 12 bases left between them. The germline V gene encodes CDR1 MNHNS and CDR2 SASEGT. The DNA for the CDR3 is TGTGCCAGCAGAAGAGAGTTAAGCTCCTACAATGAGCAGTTCTTC. This translates into CASRRELSSYNEQFF.

The rearrangement uses TRBV6-1 and TRBJ2-7, with 7 bases lining up with TRBD2. Germline lookup yields CDR1 MNHNS and CDR2 SASEGT. V lost 7 bases to trimming and J lost 2 bases; unmatched junction nucleotides: 5. This CDR3 contains 13 residues. The DNA for the CDR3 is TGTGCCAGCATCAGCGGGATGACCTACGAGCAGTACTTC. It specifies CASISGMTYEQYF.

The chain links TRBV28 to TRBJ1-5, with D hard to call. The CDR3 loop spans 15 amino acids. Germline V gives CDR1 MDHEN, CDR2 SYDVKM. V gave up 7 bases and J gave up 0 bases, with 13 bases separating them. The CDR3 DNA reads as TGTGCCAGCAATAGAGTGGGATATAGCAATCAGCCCCAGCATTTT. Residues: CASNRVGYSNQPQHF. Variable domain in full (rest from reference TRBV28 and TRBJ1-5): DVKVTQSSRYLVKRTGEKVFLECVQDMDHENMFWYRQDPGLGLRLIYFSYDVKMKEKGDIPEGYSVSREKKERFSLILESASTNQTSMYLCASNRVGYSNQPQHFGDGTRLSIL.

The chain recombines TRBV20-1 with TRBJ1-1; maybe TRBD1 (6 bases). The CDR3 has 13 residues. Germline CDR1 is DFQATT and CDR2 is SNEGSKA (reference sequence). Trimming cost V 7 bases and J 7 bases, with 19 bases left between them. The CDR3 here is CSGKREGGDEAFF. The CDR3 bases are TGCAGTGGTAAAAGGGAAGGGGGGGATGAAGCTTTCTTT.